These 9 T cell receptor beta chains originate from one sample sequenced in a study of long-term antiretroviral therapy in people with HIV. Running of the v3.0 immunoSEQ assay took place at survey level. Method: immunoSEQ multiplex PCR; TCRdb's copy keeps in-frame clones and lacks some. The table shows tens of thousands of clones, with 86% occurring only once. The specimen comprised unsorted PBMCs, sampled 0.1 years before starting antiretroviral therapy. All receptors derive from a woman aged 50 to 65 with HIV.

The rearrangement uses TRBV6-1 and TRBJ2-3; D tentatively reads TRBD1 or TRBD2 (5 bases each). Trimming pared 4 bases from V and 1 base from J, leaving 9 bases between. Germline V lookup: CDR1 MNHNS, CDR2 SASEGT. This CDR3 comprises 14 residues. CDR3 residues: CASSVGGGTDTQYF. The CDR3 nucleotides read TGTGCCAGCAGTGTTGGGGGTGGCACAGATACGCAGTATTTT.

J is TRBJ1-3 and V is TRBV6-6; D is perhaps TRBD1 (5 bases). Trimming removed 6 bases at V and 2 bases at J, with 14 bases between. CDR1 and CDR2 from the germline V gene are MNHNY and SVGAGI (reference sequence). This CDR3 is 15 amino acids long. The CDR3 spells CASSPAGLPGNTIYF. The CDR3 bases are TGTGCCAGCAGCCCCGCAGGGCTTCCTGGAAACACCATATATTTT.

The V call is TRBV27, the J call TRBJ1-6; 7 nucleotides agree with TRBD1. Germline CDR1 and CDR2: MNHEY and SMNVEV (reference sequence). The CDR3 has 17 residues. V shed 4 bases, J shed 6 bases, and the junction held 12 bases outside the gene matches. The CDR3 protein is CASSSSRGGSGNSPLHF. CDR3 in DNA: TGTGCCAGCAGTTCCTCAAGAGGGGGCTCCGGTAATTCACCCCTCCACTTT.

This clone was observed a handful of times. The rearrangement joins TRBV7-9 to TRBJ1-2; D remains ambiguous. Germline assignment: CDR1 SEHNR and CDR2 FQNEAQ (reference sequence). V lost 1 base to trimming and J lost 0 bases, with 12 bases between them. The CDR3 totals 16 residues. CDR3 coding DNA: TGTGCCAGCAGCTTAGGGTATAGCGGGGCTAACTATGGCTACACCTTC. This gives the protein CASSLGYSGANYGYTF.

This chain connects TRBV6-5 to TRBJ2-7; 9 positions match TRBD1. CDR3 size: 12 residues. Germline V gene lookup returns CDR1 MNHEY and CDR2 SVGAGI. The junction had 3 bases not matched to a gene; V was cut back by 7 bases and J by 5 bases. CDR3 DNA sequence: TGTGCCAGCACTCGGACAGGGGACGAGCAGTACTTC. It yields the protein CASTRTGDEQYF.

This chain connects TRBV7-3 to TRBJ2-3; 9 bases are shared with TRBD2. Germline CDR1 reads SGHTA; CDR2 reads FQGTGA. The trim removed 6 bases at V and 5 bases at J, leaving 12 bases unmatched. The CDR3 totals 16 residues. The CDR3 nucleotides are TGTGCCAGCAGGGTAGGGCTAGCGGGGTTGGGAGATACGCAGTATTTT. Protein sequence: CASRVGLAGLGDTQYF.

J is TRBJ2-5 and V is TRBV7-3; D possibly corresponds to TRBD2 (7 bases). The CDR3 loop spans 15 amino acids. CDR1 SGHTA and CDR2 FQGTGA come from the germline V gene. Trimming took off 2 bases at V and 1 base at J, with 11 bases between the two ends. The CDR3 protein is CASSLGGGGQETQYF. The CDR3 DNA sequence: TGTGCCAGCAGCTTAGGGGGCGGGGGCCAAGAGACCCAGTACTTC.

The V call is TRBV9, the J call TRBJ2-7, with 8 bases that match TRBD1. V trimming: 1 base; J trimming: 0 bases; junction bases outside the gene matches: 3. CDR3 length equals 15 residues. Germline loops: CDR1 SGDLS, CDR2 YYNGEE. CDR3 sequence reads: CASSVRGTGSYEQYF. The CDR3 bases are TGTGCCAGCAGCGTAAGGGGGACAGGCTCCTACGAGCAGTACTTC.

The count of this clone is one. The chain links TRBV6-5 to TRBJ1-1; possible D gene TRBD1, 5 bases. Trimming took 2 bases from V and 3 from J, leaving 13 bases between them. Germline V lookup: CDR1 MNHEY, CDR2 SVGAGI. The CDR3 contains 15 residues. CDR3 protein: CASSYGITGDTEAFF. DNA of the CDR3: TGTGCCAGCAGTTACGGAATAACAGGAGACACTGAAGCTTTCTTT.